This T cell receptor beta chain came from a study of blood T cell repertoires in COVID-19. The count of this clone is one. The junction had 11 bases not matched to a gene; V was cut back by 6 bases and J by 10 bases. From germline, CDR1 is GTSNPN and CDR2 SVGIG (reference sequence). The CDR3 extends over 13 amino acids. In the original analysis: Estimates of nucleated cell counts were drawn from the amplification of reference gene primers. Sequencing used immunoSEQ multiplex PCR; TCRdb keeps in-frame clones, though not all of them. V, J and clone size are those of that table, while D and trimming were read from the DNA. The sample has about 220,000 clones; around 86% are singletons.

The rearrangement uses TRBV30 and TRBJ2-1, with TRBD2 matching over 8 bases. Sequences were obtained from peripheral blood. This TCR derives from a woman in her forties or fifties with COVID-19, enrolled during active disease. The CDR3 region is CACASAGGREQFF. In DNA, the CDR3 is TGTGCCTGCGCCTCGGCGGGGGGAAGGGAGCAGTTCTTC.